The rows below give T cell receptor beta chains drawn from one sample of a study of blood T cell repertoires in COVID-19. Sequencing used immunoSEQ multiplex PCR; TCRdb keeps in-frame clones, though not all of them. The table shows fewer than 200,000 clones, with more than 65% occurring only once. The sequenced sample consisted of PBMCs or T cells enriched from blood (not recorded which). The source is a woman in her thirties or forties with acute COVID-19. Each CDR3 is given with its conserved first and last residue. Fields, in order: clone size, V gene, CDR3 length, D gene, J gene, CDR3 DNA, CDR3 protein. The D gene is left open where the match is weak. The listing skips clone size in some rows; elsewhere it reads once, few, many or a size class.

NA	TRBV3-1/TRBV3-2	15	TRBD2	TRBJ2-5	TGTGCCAGCAGCCAAGATCACGGGACTAGCGAGACCCAGTACTTC	CASSQDHGTSETQYF
NA	TRBV4-1	16	TRBD2	TRBJ2-1	TGCGCCAGCAGCCAAGTTTTTACTAGCGGGAGCAATGAGCAGTTCTTC	CASSQVFTSGSNEQFF
NA	TRBV14	13	NA	TRBJ1-3	TGTGCCAGCACCTCCAGCCGGGGGATACCCATATATTTT	CASTSSRGIPIYF
NA	TRBV19	13	NA	TRBJ1-1	TGTGCCAGTAGTACGGGGTGGAGGACTGAAGCTTTCTTT	CASSTGWRTEAFF
NA	TRBV7-3	13	NA	TRBJ2-3	TGTGCCAGCAGCCCCGGGGTTCGAGATACGCAGTATTTT	CASSPGVRDTQYF
NA	TRBV7-2	14	TRBD1	TRBJ2-7	TGTGCCAGCAGCACCCGGACAGGCTCCTACGAGCAGTACTTC	CASSTRTGSYEQYF
few	TRBV19	16	NA	TRBJ1-6	TGTGCCAGTAGTAATCAGGGAAGCTCCTATAATTCACCCCTCCACTTT	CASSNQGSSYNSPLHF
NA	TRBV7-9	16	NA	TRBJ2-1	TGTGCCAGCAGCCCTACAGGGTATCGATCCTACAATGAGCAGTTCTTC	CASSPTGYRSYNEQFF
NA	TRBV5-1	15	NA	TRBJ1-2	TGCGCCAGCAGCTTGGGACAGCTAAGTGGCTATGGCTACACCTTC	CASSLGQLSGYGYTF
NA	TRBV10-3	14	NA	TRBJ1-1	TGTGCCATCAGCGCCCTACAGGGGAACACTGAAGCTTTCTTT	CAISALQGNTEAFF
few	TRBV9	14	NA	TRBJ1-2	TGTGCCAGCAGCGTAGGCTCAGGGCACTATGGCTACACCTTC	CASSVGSGHYGYTF
NA	TRBV5-1	16	TRBD2	TRBJ2-5	TGCGCCAGCAGCTTGGGGGCGTCTAGCGGGTTTGAGACCCAGTACTTC	CASSLGASSGFETQYF
NA	TRBV7-6	16	TRBD2	TRBJ2-1	TGTGCCAGCAGCTTGGGGACTAGCGGGGGCTACAATGAGCAGTTCTTC	CASSLGTSGGYNEQFF
NA	TRBV9	14	NA	TRBJ1-2	TGTGCCAGCAGCGTAGATTCCTCTAACTATGGCTACACCTTC	CASSVDSSNYGYTF
NA	TRBV14	13	NA	TRBJ2-5	TGTGCCAGCAGCCAAGATATTTATCAGGCCGTGTACTTC	CASSQDIYQAVYF
many	TRBV7-6	14	NA	TRBJ2-7	TGTGCCAGCAGCCCTGGCGACAGAGCCTACGAGCAGTACTTC	CASSPGDRAYEQYF
NA	TRBV13	16	NA	TRBJ2-7	TGTGCCAGCAGCTTAGGCCTTTTGGCCAGCTCCTACGAGCAGTACTTC	CASSLGLLASSYEQYF
NA	TRBV5-4	16	TRBD1	TRBJ2-6	TGTGCCAGCAGCGGCCGACAGGGCTCTGGGGCCAACGTCCTGACTTTC	CASSGRQGSGANVLTF
few	TRBV28	13	NA	TRBJ1-1	TGTGCCAGCAGTTCCCCCCGAGGCACTGAAGCTTTCTTT	CASSSPRGTEAFF
NA	TRBV7-9	13	NA	TRBJ2-7	TGTGCCAGCAGCCCCGTAGGGGCGGCCGAGCAGTACTTC	CASSPVGAAEQYF
few	TRBV9	15	TRBD1	TRBJ1-6	TGTGCCAGCAGCGCACAGACAGGGACGGGATCACCCCTCCACTTT	CASSAQTGTGSPLHF
NA	TRBV7-9	13	NA	TRBJ2-1	TGTGCCAGCAGTTTAAGCGGAAACAATGAGCAGTTCTTC	CASSLSGNNEQFF
NA	TRBV27	15	NA	TRBJ1-2	TGTGCCACCAACCACTTAGGCAGGGGTCGGTATGGCTACACCTTC	CATNHLGRGRYGYTF
NA	TRBV15	15	NA	TRBJ2-3	TGTGCCACCAGCAGAGACCAGGCGAACACAGATACGCAGTATTTT	CATSRDQANTDTQYF
NA	TRBV11-2	14	NA	TRBJ2-7	TGTGCCAGCAGCTTAGAACTACCCTCCTACGAGCAGTACTTC	CASSLELPSYEQYF
few	TRBV5-4	13	NA	TRBJ1-2	TGTGCCAGCAGCCCACAGCTAACCTATGGCTACACCTTC	CASSPQLTYGYTF
NA	TRBV9	15	TRBD1	TRBJ2-1	TGTGCCAGCAGCGTAGTTGGGACAGGGGGATCTGAGCAGTTCTTC	CASSVVGTGGSEQFF
NA	TRBV5-1	16	TRBD1	TRBJ1-3	TGCGCCAGCAGCCCGGGACAGCCTCCCCCTGGAAACACCATATATTTT	CASSPGQPPPGNTIYF